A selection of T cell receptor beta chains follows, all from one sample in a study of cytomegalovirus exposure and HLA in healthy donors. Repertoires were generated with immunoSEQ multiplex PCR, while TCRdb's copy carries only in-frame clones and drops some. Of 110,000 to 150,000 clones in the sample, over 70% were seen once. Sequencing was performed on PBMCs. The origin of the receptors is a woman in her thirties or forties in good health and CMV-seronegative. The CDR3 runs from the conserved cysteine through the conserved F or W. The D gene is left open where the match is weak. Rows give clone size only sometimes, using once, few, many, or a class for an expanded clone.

.	CASSSSTVNTEAFF	TRBV6-5	.	.	TRBJ1-1
TGTGCCAGCAGCCGAACAGGGGGCGCGGGTGAAGCTTTCTTT	CASSRTGGAGEAFF	TRBV6-1	TRBD1	.	TRBJ1-1
TGTGCCAGCAGCTTACCAACGACAGGGGGCCCTAATGAGCAGTTCTTC	CASSLPTTGGPNEQFF	TRBV11-2	TRBD1	.	TRBJ2-1
TGTGCCAGCAGGGGGAGCCTCTACAATGAGCAGTTCTTC	CASRGSLYNEQFF	TRBV28	.	.	TRBJ2-1
TGTGCCAGCAGCCCGGGCGGCGCGGGGGGGCAGGTAGATACGCAGTATTTT	CASSPGGAGGQVDTQYF	TRBV5-4	TRBD2	few	TRBJ2-3
TGTGCCAGCAGTTTATCGCAGGGGCGGATGGTCTACACCTTC	CASSLSQGRMVYTF	TRBV27	.	.	TRBJ1-2
TGTGCCAGCAGTTCCGGGACAGGGGGCATGTATGGCTACACCTTC	CASSSGTGGMYGYTF	TRBV28	TRBD1	.	TRBJ1-2
TGTGCCAGCAGCGATCAGGGGTACCGGGGAAACACCATATATTTT	CASSDQGYRGNTIYF	TRBV28	.	.	TRBJ1-3
TGTGCCAGCAGTTATATCACTGCGGGAGGCTACACCTTC	CASSYITAGGYTF	TRBV6-6	.	few	TRBJ1-2
TGCGCCAGCAGCCAAGGTTGGGGGCCTGGCTATGGCTACACCTTC	CASSQGWGPGYGYTF	TRBV4-1	.	few	TRBJ1-2
TGCGCCAGCAGCTTGGCCACGGTAGCGGGAGCCGGAGAGACCCAGTACTTC	CASSLATVAGAGETQYF	TRBV5-1	TRBD2	.	TRBJ2-5
TGCGCCAGCAGCTTATCGACAAACCCCATCCTTCCCGGAGATACGCAGTATTTT	CASSLSTNPILPGDTQYF	TRBV5-1	.	.	TRBJ2-3
TGTGCCAGCAGCTGGGGCTTAAACACTGAAGCTTTCTTT	CASSWGLNTEAFF	TRBV6-5	.	.	TRBJ1-1
TGCGCCAGCAGCGACTGGACAGGGGGGGGAACTGAAGCTTTCTTT	CASSDWTGGGTEAFF	TRBV5-1	TRBD1	.	TRBJ1-1
TGTGCCAGCAGTTTACGAACAGGGGGCGATGTAAGTACTGAAGCTTTCTTT	CASSLRTGGDVSTEAFF	TRBV27	TRBD1	.	TRBJ1-1
TGTGCCAACTTGAGGACTAGCGGGGGCCAAGAGACCCAGTACTTC	CANLRTSGGQETQYF	TRBV2	TRBD2	.	TRBJ2-5
TGTGCCAGCAGCCAAGAGGGGACTTCCTACAATGAGCAGTTCTTC	CASSQEGTSYNEQFF	TRBV4-2	.	.	TRBJ2-1
TGCGCCAGCAGTGTCCTGGGAGGTTCACCCCTCCACTTT	CASSVLGGSPLHF	TRBV10-2	.	few	TRBJ1-6
TGTGCCAGCAGTGTTCACAGGGTCGGTGGCTACACCTTC	CASSVHRVGGYTF	TRBV6-1	.	.	TRBJ1-2
TGTGCCAGCAGCTGGAAGGGGGCGCGTAGCGGGGGGCCTTCCTACGAGCAGTACTTC	CASSWKGARSGGPSYEQYF	TRBV7-6	TRBD2	.	TRBJ2-7
TGTGCCAGCAGCCGTGACAGTCCTAAGGCAGATACGCAGTATTTT	CASSRDSPKADTQYF	TRBV5-4	.	.	TRBJ2-3
TGTGCCAGCAGTGACTCCAGCGGGGGGCCCGATGAGCAGTTCTTC	CASSDSSGGPDEQFF	TRBV6-4	TRBD2	.	TRBJ2-1
TGTGCCAGCAGCAAATGTGGACTAGTGGTCGGGGAGCTGTTTTTT	CASSKCGLVVGELFF	TRBV21-1	.	.	TRBJ2-2
TGTGCCTGGAGTGTACAAGTGGATTCACCCCTCCACTTT	CAWSVQVDSPLHF	TRBV30	.	.	TRBJ1-6
TGTGCCAGCAGGGCCAGCGGGGCATGGGCGGCCCAGTACTTC	CASRASGAWAAQYF	TRBV5-4	TRBD2	.	TRBJ2-5
TGCGCCAGCAGTGTAACCAGGGGCGCAGATACGCAGTATTTT	CASSVTRGADTQYF	TRBV10-1	.	.	TRBJ2-3
TGTGCCTGGAGTGTACTAGGCCCCGACGAAGCTTTCTTT	CAWSVLGPDEAFF	TRBV30	.	.	TRBJ1-1
TGTGCCAGCAGGTCAGACAGGGCCCATAACTATGGCTACACCTTC	CASRSDRAHNYGYTF	TRBV9	TRBD1	.	TRBJ1-2
TGTGCCAGCGGTAGACAGAACAGGAACACTGAAGCTTTCTTT	CASGRQNRNTEAFF	TRBV5-4	.	.	TRBJ1-1
TGTGCCAGCAGTTACCCCGGGTTGAACACTGAAGCTTTCTTT	CASSYPGLNTEAFF	TRBV6-6	.	few	TRBJ1-1
TGCGCCAGCAGTTGGACTGGGAGCTCTGGAAACACCATATATTTT	CASSWTGSSGNTIYF	TRBV5-1	.	.	TRBJ1-3
TGTGCCAGCAGCCAAACAGGGGAGTCTCCTCACCGACTATTACCTAGGCACTACGAGCAGTACTTC	CASSQTGESPHRLLPRHYEQYF	TRBV27	TRBD1	.	TRBJ2-7
TGTGCCAGCCGGGGGAGGGACTATGGCTACACCTTC	CASRGRDYGYTF	TRBV7-9	.	.	TRBJ1-2
TGTGCCACCAGACCCATCCCCCGGACTAGCGGAACCCAAGAGACCCAGTACTTC	CATRPIPRTSGTQETQYF	TRBV15	TRBD2	.	TRBJ2-5
TGTGCCAGCAGCTTAGGGAGAAGGGCTTTCTTT	CASSLGRRAFF	TRBV11-2	.	.	TRBJ1-1
TGTGCCAGCAGTTTTTCCGAGGCAGGGCCCTACGAGCAGTACTTC	CASSFSEAGPYEQYF	TRBV28	.	.	TRBJ2-7
TGTGCCAGCAGTTCGGACAGGGGTTACGAGAAACTGTTTTTT	CASSSDRGYEKLFF	TRBV2	TRBD1	.	TRBJ1-4
TGTGCCAGCAGCTCACACCGGACAGGGCCTTACGAGCAGTACTTC	CASSSHRTGPYEQYF	TRBV7-8	TRBD1	.	TRBJ2-7
TGTGCCAGCAGTTTATCGGAGGACTGGAACACCGGGGAGCTGTTTTTT	CASSLSEDWNTGELFF	TRBV27	.	.	TRBJ2-2
TGTGCCAGCAGCCACGGTTCGGGGGGGCTTGAAGAGACCCAGTACTTC	CASSHGSGGLEETQYF	TRBV7-6	TRBD2	.	TRBJ2-5
TGTGCCAGCAGTTACCGAGGGCAAAACATTCAGTACTTC	CASSYRGQNIQYF	TRBV6-6	.	.	TRBJ2-4